This T cell receptor beta chain was profiled in a study of cytotoxic CD8 clonotypes in ibrutinib-treated CLL. Points from the study as a whole: The study found clonality rose at ibrutinib response, then fell toward baseline at progression.

This clone showed up just once. Its antigen is as yet unknown. Profiling relied on immunoSEQ multiplex PCR, and the TCRdb table lists in-frame clones only, not all of them. The repertoire consists of about 140,000 clones, with approximately 80% occurring once and the leading ten covering about 29%. From germline, CDR1 is PRHDT and CDR2 FYEKMQ (reference sequence). V was trimmed by 5 bases and J by 8 bases, leaving 12 bases between them. This CDR3 contains 12 residues. Genomic DNA for TCR beta libraries, around 2 micrograms, came from cryopreserved PBMCs. Sequencing used PBMCs, obtained after 12 months of ibrutinib treatment. This receptor was obtained from a human donor with chronic lymphocytic leukemia. The chain uses TRBV13 and TRBJ1-1; D perhaps matches TRBD1 (5 bases). The CDR3 DNA is TGTGCCAGCAGCATTCGACAGATGGAAGCTTTCTTT. Amino acids: CASSIRQMEAFF.